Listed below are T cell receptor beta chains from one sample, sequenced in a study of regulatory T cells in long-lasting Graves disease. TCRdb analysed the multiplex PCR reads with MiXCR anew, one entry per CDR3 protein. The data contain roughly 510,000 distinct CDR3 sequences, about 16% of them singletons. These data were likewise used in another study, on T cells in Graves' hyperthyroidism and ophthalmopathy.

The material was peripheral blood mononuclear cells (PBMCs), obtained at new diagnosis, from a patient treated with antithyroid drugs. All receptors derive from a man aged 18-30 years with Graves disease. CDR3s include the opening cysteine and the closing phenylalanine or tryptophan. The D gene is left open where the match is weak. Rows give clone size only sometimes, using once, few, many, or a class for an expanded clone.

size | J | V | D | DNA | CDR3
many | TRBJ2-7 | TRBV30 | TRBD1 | TGTGCCTGGAGTCCTCCGGGACAGGGGTCTTACGAGCAGTACTTC | CAWSPPGQGSYEQYF
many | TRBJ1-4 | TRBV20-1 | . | TGCAGTGCTAGGAAGGGGATCGAAAAACTGTTTTTT | CSARKGIEKLFF
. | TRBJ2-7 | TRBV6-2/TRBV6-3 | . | TGTGCCAGCAACAGGGACTACGAGCAGTACTTC | CASNRDYEQYF
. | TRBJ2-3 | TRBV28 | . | TGTGCCAGCAGTTTGGACAGCTCGACCGGTACGCAGTATTTT | CASSLDSSTGTQYF
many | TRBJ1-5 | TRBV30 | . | TGTGCCTGGAGTTACGATGTTCAGCCCCAGCATTTT | CAWSYDVQPQHF
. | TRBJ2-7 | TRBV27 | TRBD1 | TGTGCCAGCATTGGGACAGGGGGAATCTACGAGCAGTACTTC | CASIGTGGIYEQYF
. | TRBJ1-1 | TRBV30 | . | TGTGCCTGGAGGGGGGAGGAGAACACTGAAGCTTTCTTT | CAWRGEENTEAFF
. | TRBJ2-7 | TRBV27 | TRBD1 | TGTGCCACCGCGACAGGGCAAGACTACGAGCAGTACTTC | CATATGQDYEQYF
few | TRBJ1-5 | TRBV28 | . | TGTGCCAGCCGTTTCTTGAATCAGCCCCAGCATTTT | CASRFLNQPQHF
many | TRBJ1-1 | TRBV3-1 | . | TGTGCCAGCAGCCTAGGATATCAAGCTTTCTTT | CASSLGYQAFF
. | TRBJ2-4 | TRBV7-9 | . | TGTGCCAGCAGCTTAGCTATGGGGCTTGGCAAAAACATTCAGTACTTC | CASSLAMGLGKNIQYF
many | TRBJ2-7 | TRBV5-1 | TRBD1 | TGCGCCAGCAGCTTGAATCAGGGGGCAGATGAGCAGTACTTC | CASSLNQGADEQYF
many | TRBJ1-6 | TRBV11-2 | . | TGTGCCAGCAGCGTCGTGAGGGGAGATTCACCCCTCCACTTT | CASSVVRGDSPLHF
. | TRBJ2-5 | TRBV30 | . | TGTGCCTGGAGTGTACTCGGGAGTGGGACCCAGTACTTC | CAWSVLGSGTQYF
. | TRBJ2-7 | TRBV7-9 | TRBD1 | TGTGCCAGCAGCTTTTCTGGGACAGGGAACTACGAGCAGTACTTC | CASSFSGTGNYEQYF
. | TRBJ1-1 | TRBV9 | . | TGTGCCAGCAGCGCGGAGGACACTGAAGCTTTCTTT | CASSAEDTEAFF
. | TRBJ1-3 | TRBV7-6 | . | TGTGCCAGCAGCTTAGTGTCTTGGCAGAAGGACGGAAACACCATATATTTT | CASSLVSWQKDGNTIYF